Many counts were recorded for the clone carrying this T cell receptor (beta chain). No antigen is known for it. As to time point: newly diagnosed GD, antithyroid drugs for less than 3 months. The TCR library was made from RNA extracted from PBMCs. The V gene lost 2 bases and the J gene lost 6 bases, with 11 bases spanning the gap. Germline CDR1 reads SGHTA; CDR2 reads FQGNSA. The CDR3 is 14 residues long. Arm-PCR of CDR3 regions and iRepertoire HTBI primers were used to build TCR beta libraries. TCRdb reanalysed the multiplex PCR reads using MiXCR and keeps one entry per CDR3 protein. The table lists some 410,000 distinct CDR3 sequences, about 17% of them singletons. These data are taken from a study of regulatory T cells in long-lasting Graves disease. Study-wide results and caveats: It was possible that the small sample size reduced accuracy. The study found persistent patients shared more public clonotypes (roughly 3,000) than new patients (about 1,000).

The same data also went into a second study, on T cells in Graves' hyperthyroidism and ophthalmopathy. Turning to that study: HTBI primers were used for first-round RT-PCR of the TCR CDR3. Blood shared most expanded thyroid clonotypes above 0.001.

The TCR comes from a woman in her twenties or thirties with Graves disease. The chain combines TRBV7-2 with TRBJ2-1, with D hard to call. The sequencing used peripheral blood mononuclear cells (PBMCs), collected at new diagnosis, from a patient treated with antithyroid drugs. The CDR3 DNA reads TGTGCCAGCAGCTTATCTGGGCCGTTCAATGAGCAGTTCTTC. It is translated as CASSLSGPFNEQFF. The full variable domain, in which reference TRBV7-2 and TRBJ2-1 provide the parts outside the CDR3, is GAGVSQSPSNKVTEKGKDVELRCDPISGHTALYWYRQSLGQGLEFLIYFQGNSAPDKSGLPSDRFSAERTGGSVSTLTIQRTQQEDSAVYLCASSLSGPFNEQFFGPGTRLTVL.